The entry below describes one TCR beta chain. The antigen it recognizes is unknown. The record has no base qualities; no much larger clone is one base away. The instrument was an Illumina HiSeq 1500. TCRdb redid the processing of the public reads, applying fastp at Q25 and MiXCR, and retained in-frame beta chains. Rows are combined by CDR3 protein, so each entry shows the most common genes and DNA. The sample table contains roughly 500,000 distinct CDR3 sequences; only one count was recorded for under 45% of them. The ten largest clones add up to around 45% of the sample. This record comes from a study of T cell repertoires in cytomegalovirus infection (dated by TCRdb to between 2019 and 2020). Notes on the research overall: The peptide stimulations were aimed at well-studied HLA-B-restricted epitopes as well as recently identified HLA-C-restricted CMV epitopes, whose presentation resists viral immunomodulation. Donor HLA type was relevant to the analysis, because carriage of CMV infection together with the matching HLA type was indicated by public TCR beta signatures.

Measured from the cysteine to the phenylalanine, the CDR3 is 15 residues long. This entry keeps only the CDR3 DNA: 45 bases, framed from base 1. The germline V gene (reference sequence) provides CDR1 SGHNT and CDR2 YYREEE. Trimming takes 2 bases off V and 5 bases off J; junction bases not matched to a gene: 7. This specimen's treatment or condition label, per the study, means: in vitro stimulation with specific CMV peptide epitopes to enrich CMV-specific T cells. General study outcomes and caveats: In the ex vivo response, HLA-C-restricted CMV-specific TCR beta clonotypes were dominant, and in two of eight donors the single most frequent clonotype came from this HLA-C-restricted group. In both this cohort and an independent cohort of more than 350 donors, the cumulative frequency of public TCR beta family members distinguished carriers of CMV infection plus the relevant HLA type.

The V and J segments used are TRBV5-4 and TRBJ1-2, with 9 bases in between that match TRBD1. Sequences were derived from cultured PBMCs, sampled from culture after CMV antigen stimulation. The sequence was collected from a human donor in good health (CMV status not recorded). Some clones in this sample may be carry-over from other donors' samples. The bases read TGTGCCAGCAGCTTACAACAGGGGGCAGGGTATGGCTACACCTTC. Its protein reads: CASSLQQGAGYGYTF.